This is a list of T cell receptor beta chains from one sample in a study of T cells in narcolepsy. Using immunoSEQ multiplex PCR, the repertoire was profiled, and TCRdb retains in-frame clones only, with some absent. The repertoire holds tens of thousands of clones, about 79% seen once, with roughly 0.65% in the top ten. The sample taken for sequencing was CD45RA- memory CD4+ T cells from PBMCs. The source is a human donor with narcolepsy. The CDR3 runs from the conserved cysteine through the conserved F or W.

v_call: TRBV2
cdr3_aa: CASSERTARLGSPLHF

v_call: TRBV5-1
cdr3_aa: CASSSFTSTDTQYF

v_call: TRBV7-6
cdr3_aa: CASSLGSPGVSPYEQYF

v_call: TRBV6-5
cdr3_aa: CATSGRNTEAFF

v_call: TRBV29-1
cdr3_aa: CSVRRTSYNEQFF

v_call: TRBV5-1
cdr3_aa: CASSSSGLRGLRTDTQYF

v_call: TRBV15
cdr3_aa: CATSRVSRVDGYTF

v_call: TRBV6-1
cdr3_aa: CASSDAPGGTYEQYF

v_call: TRBV5-6
cdr3_aa: CASSHDSRTDTQYF

v_call: TRBV11-2
cdr3_aa: CASSPVAGEQYF

v_call: TRBV5-8
cdr3_aa: CASSLGSIREGSQPQHF

v_call: TRBV7-7
cdr3_aa: CASSLARGTGFSDTQYF

v_call: TRBV30
cdr3_aa: CAWSGTGANEQFF

v_call: TRBV2
cdr3_aa: CASLSLNNEQFF

v_call: TRBV4-1
cdr3_aa: CASSQDNAGGPGEQFF

v_call: TRBV30
cdr3_aa: CARRAGGYTF